This note documents a single T cell receptor beta chain sequence. Produced via immunoSEQ multiplex PCR; TCRdb's table is partial and in-frame only. The sample carries 20,000 or so clones, more than 75% recorded once. The data were taken from a study of chemoradiotherapy in HPV16-positive cancers. Germline V lookup: CDR1 LNHNV, CDR2 YYDKDF (reference sequence). This CDR3 region has 16 residues. The V gene lost 0 bases and the J gene lost 14 bases, with 20 bases spanning the gap. The specimen comprised blood, sampled from a patient who underwent chemoradiotherapy. J is TRBJ1-6 and V is TRBV15; D is possibly TRBD1 (5 bases). This clonotype originated in a human donor with HPV-associated anogenital cancer. CDR3 DNA: TGTGCCACCAGCAGAGATCGGGACGGACGATTGGGGGCCCTCCACTTT. Residues: CATSRDRDGRLGALHF.